This T cell receptor beta chain stems from a study of cytomegalovirus exposure and HLA in healthy donors. Study outcomes and limitations: Associated with HLA alleles at 0.05 false discovery rate in a later analysis were 16,951 TCR beta sequences. In a later analysis, TCR beta V- and J-gene trimming was associated with a missense DCLRE1C variant. Most of the TCR beta V segments (in an earlier analysis) were productive either about 87% or about 30% of the time.

In the PCR, 60 Vbeta and 13 Jbeta primers were used. The data were produced by immunoSEQ multiplex PCR, yet TCRdb's version contains in-frame clones alone and is incomplete. Counted here are 100,000 to 150,000 clones, roughly 82% occurring once; the ten biggest clones make up approximately 1.1%. As to this clone: Its cognate antigen is unknown.

Germline CDR1 MNHEY, CDR2 SVGAGI. V lost 6 bases, J lost 7 bases, and 13 bases lay in between. The CDR3 has 13 residues. What was sequenced was PBMCs. The rearrangement uses TRBV6-5 and TRBJ2-1; the D is unclear. The clonotype originates from a boy aged 10-17 years in good health and CMV-seronegative. CDR3 nucleotide sequence: TGTGCCAGCAGCCCTAGTAATTTAAATGAGCAGTTCTTC. Translated: CASSPSNLNEQFF.